These 7 T cell receptor beta chains share one sample of origin, sequenced in a study of blood T cell repertoires in COVID-19. Libraries were prepared by immunoSEQ multiplex PCR; TCRdb keeps only in-frame clonotypes and omits some of them. Of about 42,000 clones in the sample, approximately 81% were seen once. Specimen: peripheral blood. These receptors came from a woman aged 70 to 79 in a cohort sampled during active COVID-19.

The chain links TRBV10-3 to TRBJ1-3; D is uncertain. V was shortened by 2 bases and J by 0 bases, with 11 bases between the two germline ends. The CDR3 contains 16 residues. Germline V CDR1 and CDR2: ENHRY, SYGVKD. The CDR3 DNA reads as TGTGCCATCAGTGAGCTACAGACCGCCTCTGGAAACACCATATATTTT. Encoded protein: CAISELQTASGNTIYF.

This clone was observed once. Here the CDR3 reads CASSLGLRDYEQYF. DNA of the CDR3: TGTGCCAGCAGCTTAGGATTGAGGGACTACGAGCAGTACTTC. This rearrangement joins TRBV7-2 to TRBJ2-7; the D gene is possibly TRBD2 (5 bases). V lost 1 base, J lost 3 bases, and 10 bases lay in between. The CDR3 is 14 amino acids. Germline assignment: CDR1 SGHTA and CDR2 FQGNSA.

The genes are TRBV29-1 and TRBJ1-4, with D unresolved. V was shortened by 6 bases and J by 1 base, with 9 bases between the two germline ends. The germline V gene has CDR1 SQVTM and CDR2 ANQGSEA. The CDR3 is 13 residues long. The CDR3 coding sequence is TGCAGCGTCTCCCGCGGAACTAATGAAAAACTGTTTTTT. Residues: CSVSRGTNEKLFF. Using reference TRBV29-1 and TRBJ1-4 for the parts outside the CDR3, the full variable domain is SAVISQKPSRDICQRGTSLTIQCQVDSQVTMMFWYRQQPGQSLTLIATANQGSEATYESGFVIDKFPISRPNLTFSTLTVSNMSPEDSSIYLCSVSRGTNEKLFFGSGTQLSVL.

This clone was picked up one time. This sequence joins TRBV10-3 and TRBJ1-5; a weak D match, TRBD1 (5 bases). The CDR3 contains 13 residues. V was pared by 10 bases and J by 2 bases, with 12 bases between. Germline values: CDR1 ENHRY, CDR2 SYGVKD. CDR3 loop: CATTDTGNQPQHF. The CDR3 DNA is TGTGCCACGACGGACACGGGCAATCAGCCCCAGCATTTT.

V gene TRBV12-3 or TRBV12-4 combines with J gene TRBJ1-5; no clear D gene. The CDR3 extends over 12 amino acids. V was shortened by 2 bases and J by 5 bases, with 4 bases between the two germline ends. The CDR3 DNA sequence: TGTGCCAGCAGTTTATCCGATCAGCCCCAGCATTTT. This translates into CASSLSDQPQHF.

This clone came up a few times. CDR3 loop: CASSLNPGGQETQYF. Here the CDR3 DNA reads TGTGCCAGCAGTTTGAATCCAGGGGGCCAAGAGACCCAGTACTTC. This chain uses TRBV28 with TRBJ2-5, with TRBD1 matching 7 bases. This CDR3 region has 15 residues. V dropped 3 bases and J dropped 1; count of bases not matched to a gene: 5. Germline CDR1 MDHEN, CDR2 SYDVKM.

The gene calls are TRBV19 and TRBJ2-1; possibly TRBD2 for D (5 bases). This CDR3 has 16 amino acids. Germline V gene sequence: CDR1 LNHDA, CDR2 SQIVND (reference sequence). V was pared by 0 bases and J by 4 bases, with 13 bases between. In DNA form, the CDR3 reads TGTGCCAGTAGTATAGATCTGAGGGAGCCGTACAATGAGCAGTTCTTC. Translating gives CASSIDLREPYNEQFF.